Sequencing of this T cell receptor (beta chain) was carried out in a study of blood T cells in healthy people across ages. Samples had at least 7 million PBMCs isolated from them. Findings and caveats of the study: As age increased, TCR beta diversity per million T cells fell in a roughly linear fashion. Strong correlation existed between TCR beta diversity and naive T cell percentage.

Concerning this clonotype: Its target is unknown.

With a J-beta primer mix and a sample-barcoded 5' primer, a second PCR ran about 6 to 11 cycles. TCRdb analysed the 5' RACE reads with MiXCR anew, one entry per CDR3 protein. The sample records 700,000 to 950,000 distinct CDR3 sequences, 58% being singletons. The ends lost 3 bases at V and 1 base at J; junction bases unmatched: 11. Per germline, CDR1 SNHLY and CDR2 FYNNEI. There are 17 residues in the CDR3. The TCR comes from a man aged 25-40 years in good health. The sample comprised blood. The chain recombines TRBV2 with TRBJ2-5; 7 bases map to TRBD1. The CDR3 bases are TGTGCCAGCAGTGAGGGACAGACGCTCGACAGCCAAGAGACCCAGTACTTC. This gives the protein CASSEGQTLDSQETQYF.